The rows below give T cell receptor beta chains drawn from one sample of a study of T cells in Graves' hyperthyroidism and ophthalmopathy. TCRdb reanalysed the multiplex PCR reads using MiXCR and keeps one entry per CDR3 protein. Of roughly 400,000 distinct CDR3 sequences in the sample, around 15% were seen once. Sequencing input: blood. The receptors were gathered from a man over 45 with Graves' ophthalmopathy. The CDR3 runs from the conserved cysteine through the conserved F or W. Each record gives: clone size, D gene, CDR3 length, V gene, J gene, CDR3 protein, CDR3 DNA. The D gene is left open where the match is weak. Not every row has a clone size; where given, it reads once, few, many or a size class.

few,-,12,TRBV11-2,TRBJ2-7,CASSGLTYEQYF,TGTGCCAGCTCTGGGCTTACCTACGAGCAGTACTTC
-,TRBD2,13,TRBV6-1,TRBJ2-1,CASSERLANEQFF,TGTGCCAGCAGTGAAAGACTAGCGAATGAGCAGTTCTTC
-,-,16,TRBV5-5,TRBJ1-6,CASRNQEGFDNSPLHF,TGTGCCAGCAGAAACCAAGAGGGATTCGATAATTCACCCCTCCACTTT
-,TRBD1,15,TRBV19,TRBJ1-5,CASSHGTGSGQPQHF,TGTGCCAGTAGCCACGGGACAGGGAGTGGGCAGCCCCAGCATTTT
many,-,15,TRBV24-1,TRBJ2-7,CATSDPGKHHYEQYF,TGTGCCACCAGTGATCCGGGCAAACATCATTACGAGCAGTACTTC
many,-,16,TRBV27,TRBJ2-1,CASSSWTASSYNEQFF,TGTGCCAGCAGTTCATGGACTGCTAGCTCCTACAATGAGCAGTTCTTC
many,TRBD1,15,TRBV6-1,TRBJ2-7,CASSGLVGTGGEQYF,TGTGCCAGCAGTGGTCTGGTCGGGACAGGGGGAGAGCAGTACTTC
few,-,17,TRBV7-8,TRBJ2-6,CASSLLGGASGANVLTF,TGTGCCAGCAGCTTACTGGGGGGGGCGTCTGGGGCCAACGTCCTGACTTTC
few,TRBD2,18,TRBV30,TRBJ2-2,CAWRAGFGENYYTGELFF,TGTGCCTGGAGAGCGGGATTTGGCGAAAACTACTACACCGGGGAGCTGTTTTTT
few,TRBD2,17,TRBV29-1,TRBJ2-5,CSVDPSGGEGVKETQYF,TGCAGCGTTGATCCTAGCGGGGGAGAGGGGGTCAAAGAGACCCAGTACTTC
many,-,13,TRBV27,TRBJ2-5,CASSLRVQETQYF,TGTGCCAGCAGTTTAAGGGTTCAAGAGACCCAGTACTTC
many,-,16,TRBV5-1,TRBJ2-1,CASSLGGNRGTNEQFF,TGCGCCAGCAGCTTAGGTGGTAATAGGGGGACGAATGAGCAGTTCTTC
many,-,15,TRBV5-1,TRBJ1-4,CASSLASTVNEKLFF,TGCGCCAGCAGCTTGGCATCAACAGTTAATGAAAAACTGTTTTTT
many,-,12,TRBV13,TRBJ2-3,CASSLYADTQYF,TGTGCCAGCAGCTTATATGCAGATACGCAGTATTTT
many,TRBD2,14,TRBV11-3,TRBJ2-1,CASSFESGNGEQFF,TGTGCCAGCAGCTTCGAAAGCGGGAATGGCGAGCAGTTCTTC
many,-,13,TRBV2,TRBJ2-7,CASSDPEIYEQYF,TGTGCCAGCAGTGATCCGGAGATCTACGAGCAGTACTTC
many,-,13,TRBV29-1,TRBJ1-1,CSVAAGRYTEAFF,TGCAGCGTAGCGGCAGGGAGGTACACTGAAGCTTTCTTT
-,-,14,TRBV7-2,TRBJ2-7,CASSLLLERGEQYF,TGTGCCAGCAGCTTACTACTGGAACGGGGGGAGCAGTACTTC
-,-,15,TRBV5-6,TRBJ1-6,CASSQRPGPDSPLHF,TGTGCCAGCAGCCAGCGCCCCGGGCCCGATTCACCCCTCCACTTT
many,-,15,TRBV12-3/TRBV12-4,TRBJ1-1,CASSLNRARGDEAFF,TGTGCCAGCAGTTTAAATCGGGCCAGGGGAGACGAAGCTTTCTTT
many,TRBD1,13,TRBV2,TRBJ2-3,CARGTASTDTQYF,TGTGCCAGGGGGACAGCTAGCACAGATACGCAGTATTTT
many,TRBD1,18,TRBV7-9,TRBJ1-2,CASTPKPGQGSLNYGYTF,TGTGCCAGCACGCCAAAACCGGGACAGGGGAGTTTAAACTATGGCTACACCTTC
-,-,11,TRBV20-1,TRBJ1-1,CSASVGTEAFF,TGCAGTGCTAGTGTCGGTACTGAAGCTTTCTTT
many,-,15,TRBV7-2,TRBJ2-3,CASSLAGGSTDTQYF,TGTGCCAGCAGCTTAGCTGGGGGGTCCACAGATACGCAGTATTTT
few,TRBD1,14,TRBV6-1,TRBJ2-7,CASTPLKGGHEQYF,TGTGCCAGCACCCCTCTCAAAGGGGGCCACGAGCAGTACTTC
-,-,14,TRBV19,TRBJ1-6,CASSISGSNSPLHF,TGTGCCAGTAGTATATCTGGGAGTAATTCACCCCTCCACTTT
many,-,13,TRBV2,TRBJ2-7,CASSEMTVREQYF,TGTGCCAGCAGTGAGATGACAGTCCGCGAGCAGTACTTC
-,-,15,TRBV19,TRBJ1-1,CASSVTWGENTEAFF,TGTGCCAGTAGTGTCACATGGGGTGAGAACACTGAAGCTTTCTTT
many,TRBD2,14,TRBV20-1,TRBJ2-7,CSAREASGTYEQYF,TGCAGTGCTAGAGAAGCTAGCGGCACTTACGAGCAGTACTTC
many,-,17,TRBV5-1,TRBJ2-2,CASSLRNSIANTGELFF,TGCGCCAGCAGCTTAAGAAACAGCATTGCGAACACCGGGGAGCTGTTTTTT
few,TRBD1,16,TRBV20-1,TRBJ1-5,CSARDGHRGPDQPQHF,TGCAGTGCTAGAGACGGCCACAGGGGGCCGGATCAGCCCCAGCATTTT
few,-,12,TRBV7-9,TRBJ1-2,CASSLYRDGYTF,TGTGCCAGCAGCTTATACAGGGATGGCTACACCTTC
-,-,14,TRBV14,TRBJ2-1,CASSQDRRPVMPFF,TGTGCCAGCAGCCAAGACCGTCGCCCCGTGATGCCGTTCTTC